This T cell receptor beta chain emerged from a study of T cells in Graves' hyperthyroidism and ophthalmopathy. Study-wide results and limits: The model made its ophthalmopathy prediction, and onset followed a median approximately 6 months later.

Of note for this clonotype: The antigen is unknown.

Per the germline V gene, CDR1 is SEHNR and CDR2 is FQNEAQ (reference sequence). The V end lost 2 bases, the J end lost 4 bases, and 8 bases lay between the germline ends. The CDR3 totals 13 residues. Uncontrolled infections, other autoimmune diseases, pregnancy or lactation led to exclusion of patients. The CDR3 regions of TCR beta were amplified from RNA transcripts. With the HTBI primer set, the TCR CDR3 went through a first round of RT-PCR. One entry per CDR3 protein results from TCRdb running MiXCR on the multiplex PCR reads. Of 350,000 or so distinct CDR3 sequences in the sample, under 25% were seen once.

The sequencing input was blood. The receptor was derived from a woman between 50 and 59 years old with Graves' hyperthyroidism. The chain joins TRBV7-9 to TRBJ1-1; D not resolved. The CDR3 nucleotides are TGTGCCAGCAGCTTACGGGAATTCACTGAAGCTTTCTTT. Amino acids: CASSLREFTEAFF. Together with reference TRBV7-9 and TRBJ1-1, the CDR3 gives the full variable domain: DTGVSQNPRHKITKRGQNVTFRCDPISEHNRLYWYRQTLGQGPEFLTYFQNEAQLEKSRLLSDRFSAERPKGSFSTLEIQRTEQGDSAMYLCASSLREFTEAFFGQGTRLTVV.